The clone carrying this T cell receptor beta chain came up a few times. Its antigen is unidentified. CDR1 SEHNR and CDR2 FQNEAQ come from the germline V gene (reference sequence). There are 14 residues in the CDR3. Trimming stripped 0 bases from V and 5 bases from J, with 8 bases between. Each CDR3 protein is one row after TCRdb ran MiXCR on the 5' RACE reads. The sample holds 500,000 to 650,000 distinct CDR3 sequences, roughly an eighth seen once. The data belong to a study of T cells after yellow fever vaccination. Study-level points and caveats: Most primary-vaccination clones recurred post-booster (approximately 96% CD4, 88% CD8).

The chain joins TRBV7-9 to TRBJ2-1; D may be TRBD1 or TRBD2 (5 bases each). This clonotype was obtained from a man aged 30 to 45 who received the YFV17D yellow fever vaccine. Sequencing was performed on PBMCs, taken on the day of the yellow fever booster vaccination. In nucleotides, the CDR3 is TGTGCCAGCAGCTTAGCCGGGACGGACAATGAGCAGTTCTTC. Translation gives CASSLAGTDNEQFF.